This T cell receptor (beta chain) was obtained from a study of blood T cell repertoires in COVID-19. This clone was picked up one time. Sequenced by immunoSEQ multiplex PCR; TCRdb stores in-frame clones only, minus some. The sample comprises under 300,000 clones, roughly 77% of which are singletons, and approximately 3.2% rests with the top ten. Trimming pared 5 bases from V and 1 base from J, leaving 15 bases between. The germline V gene has CDR1 SGHAT and CDR2 FQNNGV. The CDR3 spans 15 residues. Specimen: peripheral blood. V gene TRBV11-2 combines with J gene TRBJ2-7; D is ambiguous. The origin of this receptor is an elderly woman with acute or convalescent COVID-19. The CDR3 DNA is TGTGCCAGCAGCCGTGATTACAGAACTTCCTACGAGCAGTACTTC. It translates to CASSRDYRTSYEQYF.